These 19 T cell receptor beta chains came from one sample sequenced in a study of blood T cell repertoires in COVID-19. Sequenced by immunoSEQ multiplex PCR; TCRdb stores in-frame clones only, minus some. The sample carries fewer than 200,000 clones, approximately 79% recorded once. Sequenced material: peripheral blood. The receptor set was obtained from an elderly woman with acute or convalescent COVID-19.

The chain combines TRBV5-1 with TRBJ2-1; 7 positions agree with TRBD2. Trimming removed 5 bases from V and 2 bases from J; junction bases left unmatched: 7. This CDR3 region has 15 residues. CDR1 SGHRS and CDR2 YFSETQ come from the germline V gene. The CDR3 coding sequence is TGCGCCAGCAGGAATAGCGGGTCAACCTACAATGAGCAGTTCTTC. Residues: CASRNSGSTYNEQFF.

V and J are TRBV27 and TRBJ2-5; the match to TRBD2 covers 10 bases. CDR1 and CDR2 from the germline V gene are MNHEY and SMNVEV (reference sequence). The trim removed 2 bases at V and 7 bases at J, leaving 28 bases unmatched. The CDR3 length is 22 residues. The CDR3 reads CASSLIYEKKVAGGWSIATQYF. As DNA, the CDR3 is TGTGCCAGCAGTTTAATTTATGAAAAGAAGGTAGCGGGAGGATGGTCTATCGCGACCCAGTACTTC.

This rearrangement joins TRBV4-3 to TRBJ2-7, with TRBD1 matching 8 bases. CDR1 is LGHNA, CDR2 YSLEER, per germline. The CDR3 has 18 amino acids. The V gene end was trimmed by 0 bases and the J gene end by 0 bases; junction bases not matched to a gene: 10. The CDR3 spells CASSQDRVGQAASYEQYF. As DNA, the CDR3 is TGCGCCAGCAGCCAAGATCGGGTGGGACAGGCGGCCTCCTACGAGCAGTACTTC.

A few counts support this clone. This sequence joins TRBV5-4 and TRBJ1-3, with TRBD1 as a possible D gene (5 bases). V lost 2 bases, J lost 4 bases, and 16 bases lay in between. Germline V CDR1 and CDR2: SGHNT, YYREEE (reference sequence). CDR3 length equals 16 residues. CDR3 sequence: CASSFFQGFGGNTIYF. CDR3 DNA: TGTGCCAGCAGCTTTTTCCAGGGTTTTGGCGGAAACACCATATATTTT.

For the CDR3, the DNA is TGTGCCAGCAGCCCCGTAGGGGGAAGGAACACTGAAGCTTTCTTT. Its translation is CASSPVGGRNTEAFF. The gene calls are TRBV7-2 and TRBJ1-1; D is possibly TRBD1 (6 bases). The germline gives CDR1 SGHTA, CDR2 FQGNSA. V was cut by 5 bases and J by 1 base, with 14 bases left in between. The CDR3 is made up of 15 amino acids.

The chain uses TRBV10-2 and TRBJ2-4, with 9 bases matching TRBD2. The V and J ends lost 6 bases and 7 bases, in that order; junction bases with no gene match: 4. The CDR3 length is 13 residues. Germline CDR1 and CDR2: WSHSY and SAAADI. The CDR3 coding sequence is TGCGCCAGCAGCAAGGGACTAGCCAACATTCAGTACTTC. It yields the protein CASSKGLANIQYF.

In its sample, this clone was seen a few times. The CDR3 sequence: CATSDLGQGSTEAFF. Written as DNA, the CDR3 is TGTGCCACCAGTGACCTCGGACAGGGGAGCACTGAAGCTTTCTTT. The chain carries TRBV24-1 and TRBJ1-1, with TRBD1 identical over 9 bases. CDR3 length equals 15 residues. Germline lookup yields CDR1 KGHDR and CDR2 SFDVKD. Losses at the gene ends were 4 bases for V and 4 bases for J; bases not matched to a gene: 6.

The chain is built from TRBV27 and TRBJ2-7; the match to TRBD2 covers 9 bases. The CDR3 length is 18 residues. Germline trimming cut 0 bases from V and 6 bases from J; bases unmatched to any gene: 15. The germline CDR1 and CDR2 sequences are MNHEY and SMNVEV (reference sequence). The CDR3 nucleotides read TGTGCCAGCAGTTTATCGTATTCTCCGATAGCGGGAGCACCCGAGCAGTACTTC. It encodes CASSLSYSPIAGAPEQYF.

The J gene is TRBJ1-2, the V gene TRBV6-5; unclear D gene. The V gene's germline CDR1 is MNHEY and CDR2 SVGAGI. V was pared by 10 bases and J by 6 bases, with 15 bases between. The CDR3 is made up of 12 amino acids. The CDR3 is CANYEATHGYTF. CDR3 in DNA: TGTGCCAATTACGAAGCGACGCATGGCTACACCTTC.

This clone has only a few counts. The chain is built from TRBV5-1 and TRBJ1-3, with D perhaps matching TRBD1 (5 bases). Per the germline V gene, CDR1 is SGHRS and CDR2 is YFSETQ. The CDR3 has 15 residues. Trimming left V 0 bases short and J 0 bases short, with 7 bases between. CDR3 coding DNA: TGCGCCAGCAGCTTGGGACAGCACTCTGGAAACACCATATATTTT. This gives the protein CASSLGQHSGNTIYF.

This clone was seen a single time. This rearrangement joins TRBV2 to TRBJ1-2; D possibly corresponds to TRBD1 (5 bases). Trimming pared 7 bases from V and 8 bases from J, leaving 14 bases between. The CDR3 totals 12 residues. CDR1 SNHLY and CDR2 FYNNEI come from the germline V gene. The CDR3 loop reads CASTQGGAGYTF. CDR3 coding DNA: TGTGCCAGCACCCAGGGAGGGGCCGGCTACACCTTC.

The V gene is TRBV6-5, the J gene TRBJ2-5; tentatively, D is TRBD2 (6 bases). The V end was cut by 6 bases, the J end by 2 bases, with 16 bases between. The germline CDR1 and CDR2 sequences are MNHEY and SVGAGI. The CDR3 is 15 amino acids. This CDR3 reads CASSGSTLGQETQYF. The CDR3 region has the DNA TGTGCCAGCAGCGGGAGCACGTTGGGGCAAGAGACCCAGTACTTC.

CDR3 sequence: CASSPGTSVEQYF. CDR3 sequence (DNA): TGTGCCAGCAGCCCAGGGACTAGCGTCGAGCAGTACTTC. The chain is built from TRBV4-2 and TRBJ2-7, with TRBD2 matching over 10 bases. CDR3 size: 13 residues. V dropped 4 bases and J dropped 6; count of bases not matched to a gene: 3. CDR1 is LGHNA, CDR2 YNFKEQ, per germline.

As DNA, the CDR3 is TGTGCCAGCAGTTACCCATACGGTACTGAGCAGTTCTTC. As protein: CASSYPYGTEQFF. The chain uses TRBV6-2 or TRBV6-3 and TRBJ2-1; no reliable D call. The CDR3 spans 13 residues. Germline V gene data show CDR1 as MNHEY and CDR2 as SVGEGT. Trimming left V 2 bases short and J 9 bases short, with 11 bases between.

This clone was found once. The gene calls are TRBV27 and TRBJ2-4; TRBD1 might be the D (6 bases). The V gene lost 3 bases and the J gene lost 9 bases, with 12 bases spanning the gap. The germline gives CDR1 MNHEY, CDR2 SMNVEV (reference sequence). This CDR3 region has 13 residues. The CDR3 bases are TGTGCCAGCAGTTTCTCGAGGGGGAGCATTCAGTACTTC. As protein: CASSFSRGSIQYF.

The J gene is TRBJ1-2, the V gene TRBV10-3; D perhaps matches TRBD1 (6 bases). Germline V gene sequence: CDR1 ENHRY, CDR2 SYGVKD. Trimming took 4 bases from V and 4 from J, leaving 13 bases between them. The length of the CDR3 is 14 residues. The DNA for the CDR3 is TGTGCCATCAGTGGCAGGGGTTTGGGCTATGGCTACACCTTC. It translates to CAISGRGLGYGYTF.

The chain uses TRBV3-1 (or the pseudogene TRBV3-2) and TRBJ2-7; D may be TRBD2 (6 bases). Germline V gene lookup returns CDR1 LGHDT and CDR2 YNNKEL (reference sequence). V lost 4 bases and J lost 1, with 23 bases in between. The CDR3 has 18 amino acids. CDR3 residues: CASSLISLAGGKSYEQYF. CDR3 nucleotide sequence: TGTGCCAGCAGCCTGATATCATTGGCTGGCGGGAAATCCTACGAGCAGTACTTC.

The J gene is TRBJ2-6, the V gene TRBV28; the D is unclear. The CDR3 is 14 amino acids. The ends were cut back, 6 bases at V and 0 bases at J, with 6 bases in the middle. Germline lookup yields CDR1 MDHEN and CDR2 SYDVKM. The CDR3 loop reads CASRTASGANVLTF. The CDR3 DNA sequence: TGTGCCAGCAGAACAGCCTCTGGGGCCAACGTCCTGACTTTC.

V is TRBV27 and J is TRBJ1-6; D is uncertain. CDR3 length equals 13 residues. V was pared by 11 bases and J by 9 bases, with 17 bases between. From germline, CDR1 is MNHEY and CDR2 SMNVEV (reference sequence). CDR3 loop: CASGKGESSPLHF. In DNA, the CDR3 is TGTGCCTCGGGGAAGGGAGAAAGTTCACCCCTCCACTTT.